Listed below are T cell receptor beta chains from one sample, sequenced in a study of blood T cell repertoires in COVID-19. The data were produced by immunoSEQ multiplex PCR, yet TCRdb's version contains in-frame clones alone and is incomplete. Of some 64,000 clones listed, roughly 90% were seen once; the top ten hold over 3%. Sequencing used peripheral blood. Receptor source: a man in his 70s with acute or convalescent COVID-19. CDR3s include the opening cysteine and the closing phenylalanine or tryptophan. The D gene is left open where the match is weak. The size field is filled for only some rows; it gives once, few, many or a size class.

J: TRBJ1-5; size: .; D: TRBD1; V: TRBV6-2/TRBV6-3; CDR3: CASSLGLTGVNQPQHF; DNA: TGTGCCAGCAGTCTCGGCCTGACAGGGGTCAATCAGCCCCAGCATTTT
J: TRBJ1-2; size: .; D: TRBD1; V: TRBV10-3; CDR3: CAISESPSGQVYGYTF; DNA: TGTGCCATCAGTGAGTCCCCATCCGGACAGGTCTATGGCTACACCTTC
J: TRBJ1-1; size: .; D: .; V: TRBV25-1; CDR3: CASSESPGVAFF; DNA: TGTGCCAGCAGTGAAAGCCCCGGGGTAGCTTTCTTT
J: TRBJ2-2; size: .; D: .; V: TRBV6-1; CDR3: CASSEGGQIINANTGELFF; DNA: TGTGCCAGCAGTGAAGGTGGCCAGATTATTAACGCGAACACCGGGGAGCTGTTTTTT
J: TRBJ1-2; size: .; D: .; V: TRBV5-6; CDR3: CASSASTRGRNYGYTF; DNA: TGTGCCAGCAGCGCATCCACAAGGGGCAGGAACTATGGCTACACCTTC
J: TRBJ1-1; size: .; D: .; V: TRBV3-1/TRBV3-2; CDR3: CASSGRGGSTEAFF; DNA: TGTGCCAGCTCCGGGCGAGGAGGATCCACTGAAGCTTTCTTT
J: TRBJ1-5; size: once; D: TRBD1; V: TRBV25-1; CDR3: CASSTPGGRQPQHF; DNA: TGTGCCAGCAGTACCCCAGGGGGCCGTCAGCCCCAGCATTTT
J: TRBJ1-1; size: .; D: .; V: TRBV4-1; CDR3: CASSHASRDRFRRAFF; DNA: TGCGCCAGCAGCCACGCAAGCCGAGACAGGTTCCGGCGAGCTTTCTTT
J: TRBJ2-5; size: .; D: TRBD2; V: TRBV6-2/TRBV6-3; CDR3: CASNPRGPRGGLETQYF; DNA: TGTGCCAGCAACCCCCGAGGCCCGCGGGGGGGCCTGGAGACCCAGTACTTC
J: TRBJ2-1; size: .; D: TRBD2; V: TRBV4-1; CDR3: CASSQVPSGEGEQFF; DNA: TGCGCCAGCAGCCAAGTGCCTAGCGGGGAGGGTGAGCAGTTCTTC
J: TRBJ2-1; size: .; D: TRBD2; V: TRBV7-3; CDR3: CASSSRVGSGVYNEQFF; DNA: TGTGCCAGCAGCTCCCGGGTTGGTAGCGGGGTCTACAATGAGCAGTTCTTC
J: TRBJ1-5; size: .; D: .; V: TRBV5-6; CDR3: CASSFRGTYQPQHF; DNA: TGTGCCAGCAGCTTCCGGGGGACCTATCAGCCCCAGCATTTT
J: TRBJ2-7; size: .; D: .; V: TRBV5-1; CDR3: CASSFSGNYEQYF; DNA: TGCGCCAGCAGCTTCTCGGGTAACTACGAGCAGTACTTC
J: TRBJ1-1; size: .; D: .; V: TRBV28; CDR3: CASSLREPEAFF; DNA: TGTGCCAGCAGTTTAAGGGAGCCTGAAGCTTTCTTT
J: TRBJ1-1; size: .; D: .; V: TRBV3-1/TRBV3-2; CDR3: CASSQGSSDTEAFF; DNA: TGTGCCAGCAGCCAAGGATCCTCGGACACTGAAGCTTTCTTT
J: TRBJ2-2; size: .; D: TRBD1; V: TRBV12-5; CDR3: CASGSTGGASTGELFF; DNA: TGTGCTAGTGGTTCCACAGGGGGCGCGTCTACCGGGGAGCTGTTTTTT
J: TRBJ2-1; size: once; D: .; V: TRBV6-2/TRBV6-3; CDR3: CASSPRRGEQFF; DNA: TGTGCCAGCAGCCCTCGACGAGGTGAGCAGTTCTTC
J: TRBJ1-4; size: .; D: .; V: TRBV10-3; CDR3: CAISESGGGPTNEKLFF; DNA: TGTGCCATCAGTGAGTCGGGCGGGGGCCCAACTAATGAAAAACTGTTTTTT
J: TRBJ1-2; size: .; D: TRBD1; V: TRBV7-8; CDR3: CASSYRAGDRTNYGYTF; DNA: TGTGCCAGCAGCTACCGCGCAGGGGACAGAACTAACTATGGCTACACCTTC
J: TRBJ2-3; size: .; D: TRBD1; V: TRBV5-1; CDR3: CASSPGQGRGTDTQYF; DNA: TGCGCCAGCAGCCCCGGACAGGGTAGGGGCACAGATACGCAGTATTTT
J: TRBJ1-5; size: .; D: .; V: TRBV7-2; CDR3: CASSLGLINQPQHF; DNA: TGTGCCAGCAGCTTGGGACTGATTAATCAGCCCCAGCATTTT
J: TRBJ2-7; size: .; D: .; V: TRBV7-2; CDR3: CASSLGQGGYEQYF; DNA: TGTGCCAGCAGCTTAGGTCAGGGGGGCTACGAGCAGTACTTC
J: TRBJ2-2; size: .; D: .; V: TRBV6-5; CDR3: CASSYRGSGELFF; DNA: TGTGCCAGCAGTTACCGGGGGTCCGGGGAGCTGTTTTTT
J: TRBJ2-3; size: .; D: .; V: TRBV5-1; CDR3: CASNLGTLGGAPDTQYF; DNA: TGCGCCAGCAACTTGGGGACTCTTGGGGGGGCCCCAGATACGCAGTATTTT
J: TRBJ1-5; size: .; D: .; V: TRBV6-4; CDR3: CASPGQTYSNQPQHF; DNA: TGTGCCAGCCCAGGGCAGACGTATAGCAATCAGCCCCAGCATTTT
J: TRBJ2-7; size: .; D: .; V: TRBV10-3; CDR3: CAISESSLQYF; DNA: TGTGCCATCAGTGAGTCTAGCCTGCAGTACTTC
J: TRBJ1-1; size: few; D: TRBD1; V: TRBV18; CDR3: CASSKTGERTEAFF; DNA: TGTGCCAGCTCAAAGACAGGGGAACGGACTGAAGCTTTCTTT
J: TRBJ2-7; size: few; D: .; V: TRBV18; CDR3: CASSESGGLNTAEQYF; DNA: TGTGCCAGCTCCGAGTCTGGGGGCCTGAATACTGCCGAGCAGTACTTC
J: TRBJ1-1; size: .; D: .; V: TRBV11-1; CDR3: CASSRRGSAEAFF; DNA: TGTGCCAGCAGCCGCAGGGGAAGTGCTGAAGCTTTCTTT
J: TRBJ2-5; size: .; D: .; V: TRBV15; CDR3: CATSSVAVQETQYF; DNA: TGTGCCACCAGCTCTGTCGCAGTTCAAGAGACCCAGTACTTC
J: TRBJ1-6; size: .; D: .; V: TRBV7-8; CDR3: CASSQGVTYNSPLHF; DNA: TGTGCCAGCAGCCAGGGAGTTACTTATAATTCACCCCTCCACTTT
J: TRBJ1-1; size: .; D: TRBD1; V: TRBV14; CDR3: CASSRRQGQVNTEAFF; DNA: TGTGCCAGCAGCCGACGACAGGGCCAAGTGAACACTGAAGCTTTCTTT
J: TRBJ2-7; size: many; D: TRBD1; V: TRBV2; CDR3: CASRGTGTGRYEQYF; DNA: TGTGCCAGCAGAGGCACCGGGACAGGGAGATACGAGCAGTACTTC
J: TRBJ2-3; size: .; D: TRBD2; V: TRBV10-3; CDR3: CATSGSGGITDTQYF; DNA: TGTGCCACCAGCGGAAGCGGGGGGATCACAGATACGCAGTATTTT
J: TRBJ2-5; size: .; D: TRBD1; V: TRBV6-2/TRBV6-3; CDR3: CASSYQGARSKTQYF; DNA: TGTGCCAGCAGTTACCAGGGGGCGCGTTCAAAGACCCAGTACTTC
J: TRBJ1-1; size: .; D: TRBD1; V: TRBV11-2; CDR3: CASSLVEGARRNTEAFF; DNA: TGTGCCAGCAGCTTGGTCGAGGGGGCTAGGAGGAACACTGAAGCTTTCTTT
J: TRBJ1-1; size: .; D: .; V: TRBV13; CDR3: CASSLGQGGTEAFF; DNA: TGTGCCAGCAGCTTAGGACAGGGTGGGACTGAAGCTTTCTTT
J: TRBJ1-5; size: .; D: .; V: TRBV18; CDR3: CASSNGAGSNQPQHF; DNA: TGTGCCAGCTCGAACGGGGCGGGGAGCAATCAGCCCCAGCATTTT
J: TRBJ1-4; size: .; D: .; V: TRBV6-5; CDR3: CASSWGRGGEKLFF; DNA: TGTGCCAGCAGTTGGGGGCGAGGTGGTGAAAAACTGTTTTTT
J: TRBJ2-7; size: once; D: TRBD1; V: TRBV18; CDR3: CASGPGQTQTTYEQYF; DNA: TGTGCCAGCGGCCCGGGACAGACACAAACTACCTACGAGCAGTACTTC
J: TRBJ2-7; size: .; D: .; V: TRBV18; CDR3: CASSSSYEQYF; DNA: TGTGCCAGCTCATCATCCTACGAGCAGTACTTC
J: TRBJ1-5; size: .; D: TRBD1; V: TRBV7-9; CDR3: CASSLASQGVNQPQHF; DNA: TGTGCCAGCAGCTTAGCTTCCCAGGGGGTCAATCAGCCCCAGCATTTT
J: TRBJ1-1; size: .; D: .; V: TRBV3-1/TRBV3-2; CDR3: CASSQRYKFRGSGTEAFF; DNA: TGTGCCAGCAGCCAAAGGTATAAATTTAGGGGGAGTGGAACTGAAGCTTTCTTT
J: TRBJ2-7; size: .; D: .; V: TRBV28; CDR3: CASSAGVLFSYEQYF; DNA: TGTGCCAGCAGCGCCGGAGTCTTGTTCTCCTACGAGCAGTACTTC
J: TRBJ1-1; size: .; D: .; V: TRBV7-8; CDR3: CASSTRGGANTEAFF; DNA: TGTGCCAGCAGCACACGGGGGGGGGCGAACACTGAAGCTTTCTTT
J: TRBJ1-1; size: .; D: TRBD1; V: TRBV7-3; CDR3: CASSSRDRGPNTEAFF; DNA: TGTGCCAGCAGCTCAAGGGACAGGGGCCCGAACACTGAAGCTTTCTTT
J: TRBJ2-5; size: .; D: TRBD2; V: TRBV10-3; CDR3: CAISELAGTSGSQETQYF; DNA: TGTGCCATCAGTGAACTAGCGGGGACTAGCGGGTCTCAAGAGACCCAGTACTTC
J: TRBJ1-5; size: once; D: .; V: TRBV24-1; CDR3: CATSDLGQPQHF; DNA: TGTGCCACCAGTGACCTCGGGCAGCCCCAGCATTTT
J: TRBJ1-5; size: .; D: TRBD1; V: TRBV6-5; CDR3: CASTGQGRQPQHF; DNA: TGTGCCAGCACCGGACAGGGGAGACAGCCCCAGCATTTT